This TCR beta chain comes out of a study of blood T cell repertoires in COVID-19. With regard to this clone: The sample contains more than one DNA sequence encoding this CDR3.

Some clones are missing from TCRdb's copy, which holds only in-frame ones; the method was immunoSEQ multiplex PCR. Of about 250,000 clones detected, about four fifths appear once; the ten largest clones hold around 4.4%. The sequenced sample was peripheral blood. This TCR was sampled from a man between 45 and 60 years old with active or convalescent COVID-19.

The chain's CDR3 is CASSSAGGTDTQYF. The CDR3, as DNA: TGTGCCAGCAGCTCCGCAGGGGGGACAGATACGCAGTATTTT. The gene calls are TRBV7-3 and TRBJ2-3; tentatively, D is TRBD1 (7 bases). CDR1 is SGHTA, CDR2 FQGTGA, per germline. Trimming pared 4 bases from V and 3 bases from J, leaving 11 bases between. This CDR3 contains 14 residues.